This T cell receptor (beta chain) was profiled in a study of shared clonotypes between healthy human individuals. V was shortened by 7 bases and J by 1 base, with 7 bases between the two germline ends. The CDR3 consists of 12 residues. CDR1 and CDR2 (germline): MDHEN, SYDVKM. The repertoire was sequenced with immunoSEQ multiplex PCR; TCRdb's copy has only in-frame clones and lacks some. The repertoire holds more than 2,000,000 clones, with approximately 93% as singletons. This clone occurred a few times. This TCR derives from a man aged 18 to 29 in good health. Some clones in this sample may be carry-over from other donors' samples. Material for sequencing was naive CD4+ T cells from PBMCs. Subset defined: CD45RA+ positively selected. The gene calls are TRBV28 and TRBJ1-1; no definite D call. CDR3 amino acids: CASTQANTEAFF. In DNA, the CDR3 is TGTGCCAGCACTCAGGCGAACACTGAAGCTTTCTTT.